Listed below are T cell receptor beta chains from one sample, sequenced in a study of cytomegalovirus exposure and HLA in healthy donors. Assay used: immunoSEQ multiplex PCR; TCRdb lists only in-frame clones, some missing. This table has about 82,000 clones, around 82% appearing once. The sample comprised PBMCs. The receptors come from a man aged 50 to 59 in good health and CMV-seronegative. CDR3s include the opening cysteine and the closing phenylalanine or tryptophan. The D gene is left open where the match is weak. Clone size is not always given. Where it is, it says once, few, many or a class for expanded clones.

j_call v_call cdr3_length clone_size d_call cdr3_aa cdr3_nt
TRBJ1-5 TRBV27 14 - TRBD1 CASRSGGSNQPQHF TGTGCCAGCAGGTCAGGGGGCAGCAATCAGCCCCAGCATTTT
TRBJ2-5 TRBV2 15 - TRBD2 CASVQGTSGAETQYF TGTGCCAGCGTCCAGGGGACTAGCGGGGCAGAGACCCAGTACTTC
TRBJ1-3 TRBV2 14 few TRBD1 CASSETGWQNTIYF TGTGCCAGCAGTGAGACAGGGTGGCAAAACACCATATATTTT
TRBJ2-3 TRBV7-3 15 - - CASSLTHEGTDTQYF TGTGCCAGCAGCTTAACCCATGAGGGCACAGATACGCAGTATTTT
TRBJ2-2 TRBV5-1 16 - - CASSLSQGGTTGELFF TGCGCCAGCAGCTTGAGCCAGGGTGGCACCACCGGGGAGCTGTTTTTT
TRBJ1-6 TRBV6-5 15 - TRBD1 CASSYTGTVNSPLHF TGTGCCAGCAGTTACACCGGGACAGTCAATTCACCCCTCCACTTT
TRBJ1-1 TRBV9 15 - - CASSVALGGYTEAFF TGTGCCAGCAGCGTAGCTCTCGGGGGTTACACTGAAGCTTTCTTT
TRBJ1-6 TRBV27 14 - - CATGDSVYNSPLHF TGTGCCACCGGAGACAGCGTATATAATTCACCCCTCCACTTT
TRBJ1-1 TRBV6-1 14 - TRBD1 CASRNRGPITEAFF TGTGCCAGCAGAAACAGGGGGCCGATCACTGAAGCTTTCTTT
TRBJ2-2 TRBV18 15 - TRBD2 CASSKGLKNTGELFF TGTGCCAGCTCAAAGGGACTAAAAAACACCGGGGAGCTGTTTTTT
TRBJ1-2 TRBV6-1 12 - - CASSESMGGYTF TGTGCCAGCAGTGAATCCATGGGCGGCTACACCTTC
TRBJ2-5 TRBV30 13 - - CAWSKRERETQYF TGTGCCTGGAGTAAGAGGGAAAGAGAAACCCAGTACTTC
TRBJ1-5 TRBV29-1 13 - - CSVAGEKGQPQHF TGCAGCGTTGCGGGGGAGAAGGGACAGCCCCAGCATTTT
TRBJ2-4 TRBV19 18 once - CASSIDLGRQGSKNIQYF TGTGCCAGTAGTATAGATCTAGGTCGTCAGGGAAGCAAAAACATTCAGTACTTC
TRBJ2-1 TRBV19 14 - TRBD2 CASSMGGGIDEQFF TGTGCCAGTAGTATGGGCGGGGGGATCGATGAGCAGTTCTTC
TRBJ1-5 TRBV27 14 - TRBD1 CASKSTGIGQPQHF TGTGCCAGCAAGTCGACAGGGATCGGTCAGCCCCAGCATTTT
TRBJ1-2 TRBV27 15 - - CASKTSGGSNYGYTF TGTGCCAGCAAGACCTCCGGGGGATCGAACTATGGCTACACCTTC
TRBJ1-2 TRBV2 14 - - CASSEVISNYGYTF TGTGCCAGCAGTGAAGTCATTTCCAACTATGGCTACACCTTC
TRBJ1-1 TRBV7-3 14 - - CASSLDGQNTEAFF TGTGCCAGCAGCTTAGATGGCCAGAACACTGAAGCTTTCTTT
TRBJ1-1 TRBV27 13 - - CASSWQGNTEAFF TGTGCCAGCAGTTGGCAGGGGAACACTGAAGCTTTCTTT
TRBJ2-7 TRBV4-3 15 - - CASSQEEGAGGEQYF TGCGCCAGCAGCCAAGAGGAGGGGGCCGGTGGCGAGCAGTACTTC
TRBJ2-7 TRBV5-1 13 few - CASSSWTDYEQYF TGCGCCAGCAGCTCCTGGACAGACTACGAGCAGTACTTC
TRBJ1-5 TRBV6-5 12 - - CASRDSRRPQHF TGTGCCAGCAGGGACAGCCGTAGGCCCCAGCATTTT
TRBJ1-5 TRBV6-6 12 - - CASRDSNQPQHF TGTGCCAGCAGAGACAGTAATCAGCCCCAGCATTTT
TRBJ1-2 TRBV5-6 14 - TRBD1 CASSSQGTGSGYTF TGTGCCAGCAGCAGCCAAGGGACAGGGTCTGGCTACACCTTC
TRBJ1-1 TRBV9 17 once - CASSPFNRGLQNTEAFF TGTGCCAGCAGCCCTTTCAATCGTGGGCTACAGAACACTGAAGCTTTCTTT
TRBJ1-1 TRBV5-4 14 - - CASSPQGANTEAFF TGTGCCAGCAGCCCACAGGGTGCGAACACTGAAGCTTTCTTT
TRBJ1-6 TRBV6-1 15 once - CASRLQGSYNSPLHF TGTGCCAGCAGACTACAGGGTTCCTATAATTCACCCCTCCACTTT
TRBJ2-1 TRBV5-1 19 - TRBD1 CASGETGLVGIRDYNEQFF TGCGCCAGCGGCGAGACAGGGTTGGTGGGGATTAGAGACTACAATGAGCAGTTCTTC
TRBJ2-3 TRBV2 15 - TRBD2 CASTQGGGGTDTQYF TGTGCCAGCACCCAAGGCGGGGGTGGCACAGATACGCAGTATTTT
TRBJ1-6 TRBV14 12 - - CASSQVRAPLHF TGTGCCAGCAGCCAAGTCCGAGCACCCCTCCACTTT
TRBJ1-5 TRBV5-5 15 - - CASSLEPGLRQPQHF TGTGCCAGCAGCTTGGAGCCAGGGCTGCGGCAGCCCCAGCATTTT
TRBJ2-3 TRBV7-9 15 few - CASSSRLEGTDTQYF TGTGCCAGCAGCTCAAGACTGGAGGGGACAGATACGCAGTATTTT
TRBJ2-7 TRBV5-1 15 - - CASSQDGGSSYEQYF TGCGCCAGCAGCCAGGACGGGGGTAGCTCCTACGAGCAGTACTTC
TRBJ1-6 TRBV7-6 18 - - CASSLDRAESSYNSPLHF TGTGCCAGCAGCTTAGACAGGGCCGAAAGCTCCTATAATTCACCCCTCCACTTT
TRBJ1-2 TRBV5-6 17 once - CASSGALAGSKPYGYTF TGTGCCAGCAGCGGAGCCCTTGCGGGGTCCAAACCCTATGGCTACACCTTC
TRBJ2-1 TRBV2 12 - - CASRDTSNEQFF TGTGCCAGCAGGGATACTAGCAATGAGCAGTTCTTC
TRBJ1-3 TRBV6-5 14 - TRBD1 CASSSDRAGNTIYF TGTGCCAGCAGCTCAGACAGGGCTGGAAACACCATATATTTT
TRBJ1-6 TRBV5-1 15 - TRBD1 CASSATGIVNSPLHF TGCGCCAGCAGCGCGACAGGGATAGTAAATTCACCCCTCCACTTT
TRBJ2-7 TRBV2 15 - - CASNKEQGRSYEQYF TGTGCCAGCAATAAAGAACAGGGCAGGTCCTACGAGCAGTACTTC
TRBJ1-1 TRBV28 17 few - CASSSPGERASGTEAFF TGTGCCAGCAGTTCCCCTGGTGAGAGGGCCTCCGGGACTGAAGCTTTCTTT
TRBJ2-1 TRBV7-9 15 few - CASSLRRGVHNEQFF TGTGCCAGCAGCTTACGAAGGGGCGTTCACAATGAGCAGTTCTTC
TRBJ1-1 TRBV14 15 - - CASSQEPSEVTEAFF TGTGCCAGCAGCCAAGAACCGTCAGAGGTCACTGAAGCTTTCTTT
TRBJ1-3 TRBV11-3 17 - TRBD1 CASSPGTGTTSRNTIYF TGTGCCAGCAGCCCGGGGACAGGGACCACGTCTAGAAACACCATATATTTT
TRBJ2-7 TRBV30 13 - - CAWSLGGKYEQYF TGTGCCTGGAGTCTGGGGGGAAAATACGAGCAGTACTTC
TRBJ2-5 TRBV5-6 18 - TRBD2 CASLMYGGGALGQETQYF TGTGCCAGCCTAATGTATGGCGGGGGGGCTCTTGGGCAAGAGACCCAGTACTTC
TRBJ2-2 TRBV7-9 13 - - CASREVATGELFF TGTGCCAGCAGAGAGGTTGCCACCGGGGAGCTGTTTTTT
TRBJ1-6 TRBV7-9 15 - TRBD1 CASSSSGGYNSPLHF TGTGCCAGCAGCTCATCAGGGGGTTATAATTCACCCCTCCACTTT